A selection of T cell receptor beta chains follows, all from one sample in a study of shared clonotypes between healthy human individuals. TCRdb keeps only in-frame clones here, not all; method: immunoSEQ multiplex PCR. The table lists more than 1,200,000 clones, around 98.5% of them singletons. Sequencing used naive CD4+ T cells sorted from blood. Receptors were obtained from a man aged 25 to 45 in good health. CDR3s include the opening cysteine and the closing phenylalanine or tryptophan. Fields, in order: clone size, D gene, J gene, V gene, CDR3 DNA, CDR3 protein. A D gene is named only where the DNA matches it firmly. A clone size is listed for some rows: how often the clone was seen (once, few, many), or a class if it is expanded.

>once|-|TRBJ2-3|TRBV27
TGTGCCAGCAGTTTTAGCACAGATACGCAGTATTTT
CASSFSTDTQYF
>-|-|TRBJ2-7|TRBV28
TGTGCCAGCAGTAACAGGGTCCCCTACGAGCAGTACTTC
CASSNRVPYEQYF
>-|TRBD1|TRBJ1-5|TRBV5-6
TGTGCCAGCACCCAAGGACAGGGTAATCAGCCCCAGCATTTT
CASTQGQGNQPQHF
>-|-|TRBJ1-4|TRBV7-9
TGTGCCAGCGGTCGGAAGGGGAGTGAAAAACTGTTTTTT
CASGRKGSEKLFF
>-|TRBD1|TRBJ1-2|TRBV18
TGTGCCAGCTCAAATATGGGACAGGGAATTCGTGGCTACACCTTC
CASSNMGQGIRGYTF
>-|-|TRBJ1-1|TRBV6-4
TGTGCCAGCAGATCTCGAGGGGGGATTAACACTGAAGCTTTCTTT
CASRSRGGINTEAFF
>-|TRBD2|TRBJ2-5|TRBV7-7
TGTGCTAGCAGTTACGGGGGGTTCCAAGAGACCCAGTACTTC
CASSYGGFQETQYF
>-|TRBD2|TRBJ2-5|TRBV27
TGTGCCAGCAGTCCCGGACTAGCGGGGGGGCGGTACTTC
CASSPGLAGGRYF
>-|-|TRBJ2-7|TRBV28
TGTGCCAGCAATATGCCGGGACATAAGCAGTACTTC
CASNMPGHKQYF
>-|TRBD2|TRBJ2-7|TRBV27
TGTGCCAGCAGTTTATCGCGGGGGACCTACGAGCAGTACTTC
CASSLSRGTYEQYF
>-|TRBD1|TRBJ2-7|TRBV11-2
TGTGCCAGCAGCCCCCATAGGACAGGTTGGTTTGGAGACAATTACGAGCAGTACTTC
CASSPHRTGWFGDNYEQYF
>-|TRBD1|TRBJ2-7|TRBV29-1
TGCAGCGTTGGGGGACAGGGGTATTCCTACGAGCAGTACTTC
CSVGGQGYSYEQYF
>once|TRBD2|TRBJ2-2|TRBV7-2
TGTGCCAGCAGCCCCGGAAGCGGGAGAAACACCGGGGAGCTGTTTTTT
CASSPGSGRNTGELFF
>-|TRBD2|TRBJ2-7|TRBV7-2
TGTGCCAGCAGCTTATTAGCGGGCTCAAGTTACTACGAGCAGTACTTC
CASSLLAGSSYYEQYF
>-|-|TRBJ2-1|TRBV6-5
TGTGCCAGCAGTTACCGAGGGTTCAATGAGCAGTTCTTC
CASSYRGFNEQFF
>-|TRBD1|TRBJ2-4|TRBV2
TGTGCCAGCAGGATATGGGACAGGGTTGGCAAAAACATTCAGTACTTC
CASRIWDRVGKNIQYF
>once|TRBD2|TRBJ2-1|TRBV5-4
TGTGCCAGCAGCGCTAAGGTCCGGGACTACGGGTACAATGAGCAGTTCTTC
CASSAKVRDYGYNEQFF
>-|-|TRBJ1-1|TRBV2
TGTGCCAGCAGTGACCGGGGGGGGAACACTGAAGCTTTCTTT
CASSDRGGNTEAFF
>once|-|TRBJ2-6|TRBV19
TGTGCCAGTAGTATAGGTGGTCTCCCTGGGGCCAACGTCCTGACTTTC
CASSIGGLPGANVLTF
>-|TRBD1|TRBJ1-2|TRBV25-1
TGTGCCAGCAGTCACAAGACAGGGGTCGGCTACACCTTC
CASSHKTGVGYTF
>-|-|TRBJ2-7|TRBV15
TGTGCCACCAGCCCAGGGGTGGAACCCACGGGGGAGCAGTACTTC
CATSPGVEPTGEQYF
>once|-|TRBJ2-2|TRBV28
TGTGCCATCTCGATACGAAGGAACACCGGGGAGCTGTTTTTT
CAISIRRNTGELFF
>-|-|TRBJ2-1|TRBV5-8
TGTGCCAGCAGCTTTAATGGCTGGGACCACCTCAATGAGCAGTTCTTC
CASSFNGWDHLNEQFF
>-|-|TRBJ1-1|TRBV6-5
TGTGCCACCAGGGTTGGTATGAACACTGAAGCTTTCTTT
CATRVGMNTEAFF
>-|TRBD2|TRBJ2-6|TRBV7-2
TGTGCCAGCAGCGCAACTAGCGGAGCGGACTCTGGGGCCAACGTCCTGACTTTC
CASSATSGADSGANVLTF
>-|-|TRBJ2-5|TRBV2
TGTGCCAGCACGTATCTCAGGGCGGGATCATACCAAGAGACCCAGTACTTC
CASTYLRAGSYQETQYF
>-|TRBD2|TRBJ2-3|TRBV18
TGTGCCAGCTCACCACAAGCGGGGTTGGGCACAGATACGCAGTATTTT
CASSPQAGLGTDTQYF
>once|-|TRBJ2-5|TRBV14
TGTGCCAGCAGCCATCCCTGGGGGGCGAATCAAGAGACCCAGTACTTC
CASSHPWGANQETQYF
>-|-|TRBJ2-3|TRBV28
TGTGCCAGCAGCACCCCTGGACGGAGCACAGATACGCAGTATTTT
CASSTPGRSTDTQYF
>-|TRBD2|TRBJ2-3|TRBV11-2
TGTGCCAGCAGCCAGCTAGCGGGAGCAGATACGCAGTATTTT
CASSQLAGADTQYF
>-|TRBD2|TRBJ2-1|TRBV19
TGTGCCAGTAGTATGCTGCTAGCGGGAGGTCATGAGCAGTTCTTC
CASSMLLAGGHEQFF
>-|TRBD1|TRBJ2-5|TRBV7-6
TGTGCCAGCAGCTTAGTGCCCACAGGGGTTGGGGAGACCCAGTACTTC
CASSLVPTGVGETQYF
>-|-|TRBJ2-2|TRBV5-5
TGTGCCAGCAGCTTTCGACAGGGAGGCACCGGGGAGCTGTTTTTT
CASSFRQGGTGELFF
>-|-|TRBJ2-2|TRBV9
TGTGCCAGCAGCGTTCTGGACCTCATCACCGGGGAGCTGTTTTTT
CASSVLDLITGELFF
>-|-|TRBJ2-7|TRBV7-8
TGTGCCAGCAGCTTTTACAACTACGAGCAGTACTTC
CASSFYNYEQYF
>-|-|TRBJ1-3|TRBV30
TGTGCCTGGAGTGAGAACTTTAATCCGTTCTCTGGAAACACCATATATTTT
CAWSENFNPFSGNTIYF